This T cell receptor (beta chain) was sequenced in a study of CD8+CD57+ T cells in acquired aplastic anemia. Study summary: On average, sorted CD4+ and CD8+ cells gave 3.2 ug of DNA.

CDR3 size: 10 residues. CDR1 and CDR2 (germline): SGHNT, YYREEE (reference sequence). The V end was cut by 0 bases, the J end by 6 bases, with 1 base between. As regards this clonotype: Its antigen remains unidentified.

The study, taken as a whole, reports: The number of CD8+ CDR3 sequences shared by patients and controls was twenty-nine. Between the patient and control groups, CD8+ Simpson's diversity did not differ significantly.

It was genomic DNA that served as the template for profiling TCR beta VDJ and CDR3. Via MiXCR, TCRdb re-called the reads, giving one row per CDR3 protein. The sample has 150,000 to 200,000 distinct CDR3 sequences; about three fifths are singletons. This sequence was found in a human donor with severe aplastic anemia or a healthy control (not recorded which). The J gene is TRBJ2-7, the V gene TRBV5-4, with D hard to call. The sequenced material came from sorted CD4+, CD8+, or CD8+CD57+ T cells (not recorded which) from PBMCs. CDR3 amino acids: CASSLVEQYF. The DNA for the CDR3 is TGTGCCAGCAGCTTGGTCGAGCAGTACTTC. Full variable domain (missing parts from reference TRBV5-4 and TRBJ2-7): ETGVTQSPTHLIKTRGQQVTLRCSSQSGHNTVSWYQQALGQGPQFIFQYYREEENGRGNFPPRFSGLQFPNYSSELNVNALELDDSALYLCASSLVEQYFGPGTRLTVT.